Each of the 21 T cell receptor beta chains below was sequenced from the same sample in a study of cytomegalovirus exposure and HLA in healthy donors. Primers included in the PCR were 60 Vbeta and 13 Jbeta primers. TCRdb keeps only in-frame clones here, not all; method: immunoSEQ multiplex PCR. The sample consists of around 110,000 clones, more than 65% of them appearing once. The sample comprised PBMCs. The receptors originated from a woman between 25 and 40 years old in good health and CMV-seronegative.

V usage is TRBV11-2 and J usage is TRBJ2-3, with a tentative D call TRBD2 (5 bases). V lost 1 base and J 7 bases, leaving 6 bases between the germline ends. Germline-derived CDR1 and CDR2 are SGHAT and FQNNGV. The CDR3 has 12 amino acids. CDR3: CASSLGGYTQYF. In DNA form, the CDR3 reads TGTGCCAGCAGCTTAGGCGGGTATACGCAGTATTTT.

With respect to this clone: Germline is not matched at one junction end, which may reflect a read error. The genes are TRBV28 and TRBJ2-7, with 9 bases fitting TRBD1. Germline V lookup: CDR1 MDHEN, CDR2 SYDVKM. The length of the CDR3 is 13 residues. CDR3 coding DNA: TGTGCCAGCAGTTTATTATTCGGAGTGGGACAGGGTTTC. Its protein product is CASSLLFGVGQGF.

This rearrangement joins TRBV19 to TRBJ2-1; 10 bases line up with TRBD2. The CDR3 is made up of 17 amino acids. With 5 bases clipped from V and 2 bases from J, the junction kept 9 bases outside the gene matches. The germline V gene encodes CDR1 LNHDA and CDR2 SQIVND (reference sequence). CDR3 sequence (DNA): TGTGCCAGTAGTGGCTGGACTAGCGGCCTTACCTACAATGAGCAGTTCTTC. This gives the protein CASSGWTSGLTYNEQFF. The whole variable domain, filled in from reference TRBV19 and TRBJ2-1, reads DGGITQSPKYLFRKEGQNVTLSCEQNLNHDAMYWYRQDPGQGLRLIYYSQIVNDFQKGDIAEGYSVSREKKESFPLTVTSAQKNPTAFYLCASSGWTSGLTYNEQFFGPGTRLTVL.

CDR3 residues: CASRAGVAAEAFF. DNA for the CDR3: TGTGCCAGCAGGGCAGGGGTCGCCGCTGAAGCTTTCTTT. The J gene is TRBJ1-1, the V gene TRBV2; D may be TRBD1 (6 bases). The CDR3 contains 13 residues. Trimming pared 6 bases from V and 6 bases from J, leaving 14 bases between. The germline gives CDR1 SNHLY, CDR2 FYNNEI. Together with reference TRBV2 and TRBJ1-1, the CDR3 gives the full variable domain: EPEVTQTPSHQVTQMGQEVILRCVPISNHLYFYWYRQILGQKVEFLVSFYNNEISEKSEIFDDQFSVERPDGSNFTLKIRSTKLEDSAMYFCASRAGVAAEAFFGQGTRLTVV.

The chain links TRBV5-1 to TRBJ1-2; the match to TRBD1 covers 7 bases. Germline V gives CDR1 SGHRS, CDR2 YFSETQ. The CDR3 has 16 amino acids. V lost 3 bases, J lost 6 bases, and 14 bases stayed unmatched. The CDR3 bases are TGCGCCAGCAGCTCGGGACAGCCCGGATCGACGAATGGCTACACCTTC. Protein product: CASSSGQPGSTNGYTF.

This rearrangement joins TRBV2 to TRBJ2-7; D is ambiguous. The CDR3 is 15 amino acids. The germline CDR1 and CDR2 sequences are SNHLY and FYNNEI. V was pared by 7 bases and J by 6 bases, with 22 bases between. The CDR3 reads CASTRPQGTTVEQYF. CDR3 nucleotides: TGTGCCAGCACCCGCCCCCAAGGAACTACTGTCGAGCAGTACTTC.

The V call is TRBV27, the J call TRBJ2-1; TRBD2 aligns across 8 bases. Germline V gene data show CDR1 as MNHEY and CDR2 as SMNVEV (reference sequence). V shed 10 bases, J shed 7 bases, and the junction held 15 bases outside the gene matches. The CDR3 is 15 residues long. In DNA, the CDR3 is TGTGCCACCCACCCTTTCCGGGAGGGCCCGAATGAGCAGTTCTTC. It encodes CATHPFREGPNEQFF.

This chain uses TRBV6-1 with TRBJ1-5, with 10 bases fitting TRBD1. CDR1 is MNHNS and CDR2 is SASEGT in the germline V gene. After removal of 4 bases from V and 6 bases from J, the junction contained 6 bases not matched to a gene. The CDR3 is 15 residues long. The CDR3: CASSATGTGAQPQHF. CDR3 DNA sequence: TGTGCCAGCAGTGCCACCGGGACAGGGGCTCAGCCCCAGCATTTT.

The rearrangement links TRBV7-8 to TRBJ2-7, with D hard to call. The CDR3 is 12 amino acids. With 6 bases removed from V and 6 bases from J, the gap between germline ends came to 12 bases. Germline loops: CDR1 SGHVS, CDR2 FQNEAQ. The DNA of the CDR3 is TGTGCCAGCAGTCCCGACCCAGGCGAGCAGTACTTC. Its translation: CASSPDPGEQYF. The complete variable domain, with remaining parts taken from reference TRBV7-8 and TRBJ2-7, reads GAGVSQSPRYKVAKRGQDVALRCDPISGHVSLFWYQQALGQGPEFLTYFQNEAQLDKSGLPSDRFFAERPEGSVSTLKIQRTQQEDSAVYLCASSPDPGEQYFGPGTRLTVT.

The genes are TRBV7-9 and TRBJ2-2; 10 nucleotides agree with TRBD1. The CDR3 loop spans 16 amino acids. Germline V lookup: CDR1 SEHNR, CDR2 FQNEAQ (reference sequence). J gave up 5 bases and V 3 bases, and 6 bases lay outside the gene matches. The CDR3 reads CASSFDRGLGTGELFF. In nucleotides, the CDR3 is TGTGCCAGCAGCTTCGACAGGGGGCTCGGTACCGGGGAGCTGTTTTTT.

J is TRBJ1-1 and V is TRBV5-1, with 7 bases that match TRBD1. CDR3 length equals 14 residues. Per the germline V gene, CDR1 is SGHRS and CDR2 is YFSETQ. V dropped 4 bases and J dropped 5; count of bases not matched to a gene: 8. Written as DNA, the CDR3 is TGCGCCAGCAGCCTTAGGGGGCTGTTTACTGAAGCTTTCTTT. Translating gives CASSLRGLFTEAFF. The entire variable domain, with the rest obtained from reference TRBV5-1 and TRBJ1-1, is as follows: KAGVTQTPRYLIKTRGQQVTLSCSPISGHRSVSWYQQTPGQGLQFLFEYFSETQRNKGNFPGRFSGRQFSNSRSEMNVSTLELGDSALYLCASSLRGLFTEAFFGQGTRLTVV.

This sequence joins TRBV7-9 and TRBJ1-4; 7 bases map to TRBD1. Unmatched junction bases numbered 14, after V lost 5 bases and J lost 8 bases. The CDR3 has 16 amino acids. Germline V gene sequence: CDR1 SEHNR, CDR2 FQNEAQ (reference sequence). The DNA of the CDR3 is TGTGCCAGCAGCCCGACGGGGACAGTTCCCTTCGAAAAACTGTTTTTT. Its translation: CASSPTGTVPFEKLFF.

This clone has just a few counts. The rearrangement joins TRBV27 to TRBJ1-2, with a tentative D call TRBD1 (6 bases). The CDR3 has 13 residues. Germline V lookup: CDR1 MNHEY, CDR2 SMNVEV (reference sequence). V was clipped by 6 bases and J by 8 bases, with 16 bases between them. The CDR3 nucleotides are TGTGCCAGCAGGGCAACAGGAGGACAGGGCTACACCTTC. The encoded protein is CASRATGGQGYTF.

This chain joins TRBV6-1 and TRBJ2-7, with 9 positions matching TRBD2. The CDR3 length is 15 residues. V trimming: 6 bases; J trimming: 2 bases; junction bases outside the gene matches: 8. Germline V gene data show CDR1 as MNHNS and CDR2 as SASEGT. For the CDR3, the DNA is TGTGCCAGCAGCGAATCGGTAGCGGGAGCCTACGAGCAGTACTTC. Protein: CASSESVAGAYEQYF.

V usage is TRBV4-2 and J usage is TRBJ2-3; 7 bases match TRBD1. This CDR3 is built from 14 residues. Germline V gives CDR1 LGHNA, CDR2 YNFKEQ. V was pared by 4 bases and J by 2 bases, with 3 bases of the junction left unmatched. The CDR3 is CASSLGQDTDTQYF. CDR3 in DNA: TGTGCCAGCAGCCTCGGACAGGACACAGATACGCAGTATTTT.

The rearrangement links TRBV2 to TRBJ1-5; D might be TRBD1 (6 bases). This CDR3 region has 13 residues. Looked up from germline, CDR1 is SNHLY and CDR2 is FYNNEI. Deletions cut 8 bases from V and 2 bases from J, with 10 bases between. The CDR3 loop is CASQRTGNQPQHF. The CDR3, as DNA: TGTGCCAGCCAGAGGACAGGCAATCAGCCCCAGCATTTT. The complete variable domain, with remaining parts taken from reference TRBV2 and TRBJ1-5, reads EPEVTQTPSHQVTQMGQEVILRCVPISNHLYFYWYRQILGQKVEFLVSFYNNEISEKSEIFDDQFSVERPDGSNFTLKIRSTKLEDSAMYFCASQRTGNQPQHFGDGTRLSIL.

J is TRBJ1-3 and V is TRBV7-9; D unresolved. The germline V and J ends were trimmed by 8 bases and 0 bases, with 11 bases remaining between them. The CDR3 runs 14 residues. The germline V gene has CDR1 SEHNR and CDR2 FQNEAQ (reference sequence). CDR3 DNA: TGTGCCAGCGGTGGTGACACCTCTGGAAACACCATATATTTT. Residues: CASGGDTSGNTIYF. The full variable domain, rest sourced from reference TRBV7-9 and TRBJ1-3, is DTGVSQNPRHKITKRGQNVTFRCDPISEHNRLYWYRQTLGQGPEFLTYFQNEAQLEKSRLLSDRFSAERPKGSFSTLEIQRTEQGDSAMYLCASGGDTSGNTIYFGEGSWLTVV.

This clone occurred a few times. The CDR3: CASSPGPGQDENYGYTF. DNA of the CDR3: TGTGCCAGTAGTCCCGGCCCAGGACAGGACGAGAACTATGGCTACACCTTC. V usage is TRBV19 and J usage is TRBJ1-2, with TRBD1 matching 7 bases. The CDR3 is 17 residues long. Per the germline V gene, CDR1 is LNHDA and CDR2 is SQIVND (reference sequence). V lost 5 bases to trimming and J lost 2 bases; unmatched junction nucleotides: 14.

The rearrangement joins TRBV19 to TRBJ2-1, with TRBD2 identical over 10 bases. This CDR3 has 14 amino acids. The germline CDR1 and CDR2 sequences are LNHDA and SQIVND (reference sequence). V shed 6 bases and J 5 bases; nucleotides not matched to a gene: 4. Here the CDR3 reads CASRKLAGHNEQFF. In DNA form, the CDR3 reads TGTGCCAGTAGGAAACTAGCGGGGCACAATGAGCAGTTCTTC.

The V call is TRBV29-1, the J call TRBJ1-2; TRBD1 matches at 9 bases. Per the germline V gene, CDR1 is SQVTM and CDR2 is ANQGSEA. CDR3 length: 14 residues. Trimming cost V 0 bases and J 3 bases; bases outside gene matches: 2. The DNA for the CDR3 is TGCAGCGTTGAAGACGGACAGGGGTACTATGGCTACACCTTC. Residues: CSVEDGQGYYGYTF.

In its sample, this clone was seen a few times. The CDR3 sequence: CASSFDGDTEAFF. The CDR3 DNA is TGTGCCAGCAGTTTTGACGGGGACACTGAAGCTTTCTTT. This chain links TRBV6-5 with TRBJ1-1, with D uncertain. Trimming took 4 bases from V and 3 from J, leaving 9 bases between them. Germline CDR1 is MNHEY and CDR2 is SVGAGI. The CDR3 extends over 13 amino acids.